This TCR beta chain was documented in a study of beta chain features in type 1 diabetes. This clone was observed a handful of times. The antigen remains undetermined. The sample contains more than one DNA sequence encoding this CDR3. The study's findings and limits: Shortening that was moderate but significant affected the TCRB CDR3s of Type 1 diabetes patients in all four CD4+ subsets.

Expressed TCRB transcripts were sequenced because the isolated RNA had all been reverse transcribed beforehand. The repertoire was sequenced with immunoSEQ multiplex PCR; TCRdb's copy has only in-frame clones and lacks some. The sample shows a few hundred thousand clones, 10% to 15% of them seen only once. The sample was naive CD4+ T cells from blood. The receptor comes from a woman between 18 and 29 years old with type 1 diabetes.

DNA for the CDR3: TGTGCCAGCAGTGAAGTTCGAGAGACCCAGTACTTC. Translating gives CASSEVRETQYF. The gene calls are TRBV2 and TRBJ2-5, with D unclear. This CDR3 has 12 residues. Germline-derived CDR1 and CDR2 are SNHLY and FYNNEI. Deletions cut 1 base from V and 4 bases from J, with 4 bases between.